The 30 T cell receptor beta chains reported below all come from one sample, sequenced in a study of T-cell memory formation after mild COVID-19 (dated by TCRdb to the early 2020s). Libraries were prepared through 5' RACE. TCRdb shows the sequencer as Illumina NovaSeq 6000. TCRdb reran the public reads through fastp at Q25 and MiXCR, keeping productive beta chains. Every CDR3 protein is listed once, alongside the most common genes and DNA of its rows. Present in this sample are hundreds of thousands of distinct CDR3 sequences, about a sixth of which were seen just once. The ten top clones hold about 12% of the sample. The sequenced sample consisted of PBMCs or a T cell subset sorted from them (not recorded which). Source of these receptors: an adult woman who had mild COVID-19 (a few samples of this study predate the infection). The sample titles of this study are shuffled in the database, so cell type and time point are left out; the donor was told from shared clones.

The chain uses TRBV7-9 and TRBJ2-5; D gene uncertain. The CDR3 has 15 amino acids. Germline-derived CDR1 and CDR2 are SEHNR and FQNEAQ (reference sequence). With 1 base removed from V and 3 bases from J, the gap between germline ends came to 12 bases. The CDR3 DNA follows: TGTGCCAGCAGCTTAGGCGATCGGGCAAAAGAGACCCAGTACTTC. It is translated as CASSLGDRAKETQYF.

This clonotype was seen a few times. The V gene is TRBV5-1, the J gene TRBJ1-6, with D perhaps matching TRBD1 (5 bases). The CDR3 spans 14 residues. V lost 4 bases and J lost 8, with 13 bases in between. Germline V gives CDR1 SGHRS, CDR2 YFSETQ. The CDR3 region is CASSRDSGDSPLHF. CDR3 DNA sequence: TGCGCCAGCAGCCGGGACTCGGGGGATTCACCCCTCCACTTT. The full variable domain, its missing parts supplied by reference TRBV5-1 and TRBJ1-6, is KAGVTQTPRYLIKTRGQQVTLSCSPISGHRSVSWYQQTPGQGLQFLFEYFSETQRNKGNFPGRFSGRQFSNSRSEMNVSTLELGDSALYLCASSRDSGDSPLHFGNGTRLTVT.

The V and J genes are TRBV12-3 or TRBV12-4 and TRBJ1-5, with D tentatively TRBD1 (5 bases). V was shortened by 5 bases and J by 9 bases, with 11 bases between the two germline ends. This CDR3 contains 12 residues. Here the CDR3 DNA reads TGTGCCAGCAGTCCTCGGGGGTCGCCCCAGCATTTT. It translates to CASSPRGSPQHF.

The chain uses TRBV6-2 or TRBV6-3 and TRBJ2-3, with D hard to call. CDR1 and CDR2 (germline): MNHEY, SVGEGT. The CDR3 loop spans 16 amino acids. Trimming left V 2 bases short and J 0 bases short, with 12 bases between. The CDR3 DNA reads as TGTGCCAGCAGTTACGACCCCCCGATCAGCACAGATACGCAGTATTTT. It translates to CASSYDPPISTDTQYF.

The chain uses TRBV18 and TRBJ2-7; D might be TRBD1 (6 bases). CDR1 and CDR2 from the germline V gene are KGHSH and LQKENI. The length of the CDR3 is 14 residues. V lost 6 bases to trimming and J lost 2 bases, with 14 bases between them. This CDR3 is CASSTATGPYEQYF. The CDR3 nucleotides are TGTGCCAGCTCCACCGCGACAGGACCCTACGAGCAGTACTTC. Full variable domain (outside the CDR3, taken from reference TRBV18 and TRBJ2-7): NAGVMQNPRHLVRRRGQEARLRCSPMKGHSHVYWYRQLPEEGLKFMVYLQKENIIDESGMPKERFSAEFPKEGPSILRIQQVVRGDSAAYFCASSTATGPYEQYFGPGTRLTVT.

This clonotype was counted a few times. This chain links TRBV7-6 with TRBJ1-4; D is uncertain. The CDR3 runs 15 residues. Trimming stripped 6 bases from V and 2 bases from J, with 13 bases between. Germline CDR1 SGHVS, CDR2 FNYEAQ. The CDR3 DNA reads TGTGCCAGCAGTGGGCGCGGTGCGACTAATGAAAAACTGTTTTTT. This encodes CASSGRGATNEKLFF.

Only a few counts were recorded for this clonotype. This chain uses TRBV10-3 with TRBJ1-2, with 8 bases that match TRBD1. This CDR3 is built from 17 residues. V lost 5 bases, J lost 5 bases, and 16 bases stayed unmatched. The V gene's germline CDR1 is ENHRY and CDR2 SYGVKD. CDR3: CAISSLGTGTGIYGYTF. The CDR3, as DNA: TGTGCCATCAGTTCATTGGGAACCGGGACAGGAATTTATGGCTACACCTTC.

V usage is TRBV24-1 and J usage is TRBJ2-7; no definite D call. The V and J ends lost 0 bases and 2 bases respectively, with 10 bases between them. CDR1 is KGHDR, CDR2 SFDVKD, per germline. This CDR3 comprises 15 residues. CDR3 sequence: CATSDLNGTTYEQYF. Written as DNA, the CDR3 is TGTGCCACCAGTGATTTGAACGGTACAACCTACGAGCAGTACTTC.

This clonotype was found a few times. The chain's CDR3 is CASSLDGRRQETQYF. The CDR3 nucleotides read TGTGCCAGCAGCTTAGACGGGAGGCGCCAAGAGACCCAGTACTTC. J is TRBJ2-5 and V is TRBV7-6, with 7 bases fitting TRBD2. The J segment lost 1 base and the V segment lost 1 base, leaving 3 bases of the junction unmatched. Per the germline V gene, CDR1 is SGHVS and CDR2 is FNYEAQ. This CDR3 has 15 residues.

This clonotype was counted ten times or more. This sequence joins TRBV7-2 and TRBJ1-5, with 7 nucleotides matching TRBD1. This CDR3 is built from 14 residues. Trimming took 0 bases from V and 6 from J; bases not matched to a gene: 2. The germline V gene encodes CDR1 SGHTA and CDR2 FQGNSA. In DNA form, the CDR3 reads TGTGCCAGCAGCTTAGCAGGGGGCGGTCAGCCCCAGCATTTT. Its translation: CASSLAGGGQPQHF.

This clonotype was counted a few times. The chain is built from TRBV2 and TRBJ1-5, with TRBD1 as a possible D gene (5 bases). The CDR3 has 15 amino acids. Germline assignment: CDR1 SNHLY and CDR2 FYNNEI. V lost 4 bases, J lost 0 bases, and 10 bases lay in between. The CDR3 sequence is CASSVRGLSNQPQHF. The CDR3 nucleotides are TGTGCCAGCAGTGTGAGGGGACTTAGCAATCAGCCCCAGCATTTT.

CDR3 nucleotide sequence: TGTGCCAGCAGTCCCCTGCATTTGGGGGCGGTAGCACCCCTCCACTTT. Amino acids: CASSPLHLGAVAPLHF. The gene calls are TRBV27 and TRBJ1-6; maybe TRBD1 (6 bases). This CDR3 contains 16 residues. Germline V gene sequence: CDR1 MNHEY, CDR2 SMNVEV (reference sequence). V was trimmed by 5 bases and J by 11 bases, leaving 22 bases between them.

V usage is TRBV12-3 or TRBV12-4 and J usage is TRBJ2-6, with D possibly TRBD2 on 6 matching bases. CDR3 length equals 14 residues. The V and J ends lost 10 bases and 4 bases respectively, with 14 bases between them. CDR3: CAIGRGGGANVLTF. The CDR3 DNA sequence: TGTGCCATCGGGAGAGGTGGGGGGGCCAACGTCCTGACTTTC.

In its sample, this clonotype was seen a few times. The chain's CDR3 is CASSLTGLAFDEQFF. DNA for the CDR3: TGTGCCAGCAGCTTAACAGGACTAGCGTTCGATGAGCAGTTCTTC. This chain links TRBV7-3 with TRBJ2-1, with 9 nucleotides matching TRBD2. The CDR3 has 15 amino acids. Germline V gene lookup returns CDR1 SGHTA and CDR2 FQGTGA. Trimming removed 0 bases from V and 8 bases from J; junction bases left unmatched: 5.

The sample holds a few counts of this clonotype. Here the CDR3 DNA reads TGTGCCAGCAGCTCGACCGTTAGCTCCTACGAGCAGTACTTC. Protein sequence: CASSSTVSSYEQYF. J is TRBJ2-7 and V is TRBV7-2; D unresolved. The CDR3 contains 14 residues. Trimming took off 4 bases at V and 0 bases at J, with 10 bases between the two ends. Germline V gene lookup returns CDR1 SGHTA and CDR2 FQGNSA.

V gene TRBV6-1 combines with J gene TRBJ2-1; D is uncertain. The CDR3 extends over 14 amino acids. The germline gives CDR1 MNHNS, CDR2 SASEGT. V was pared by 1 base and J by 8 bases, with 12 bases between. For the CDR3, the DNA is TGTGCCAGCAGTGAAGGGACCAGACGGGATGAGCAGTTCTTC. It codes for CASSEGTRRDEQFF.

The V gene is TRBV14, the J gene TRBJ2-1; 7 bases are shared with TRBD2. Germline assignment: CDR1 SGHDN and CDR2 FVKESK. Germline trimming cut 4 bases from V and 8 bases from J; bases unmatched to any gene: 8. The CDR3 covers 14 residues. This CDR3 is CASSLRGGLHEQFF. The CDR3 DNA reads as TGTGCCAGCAGCCTGCGGGGAGGGTTGCATGAGCAGTTCTTC.

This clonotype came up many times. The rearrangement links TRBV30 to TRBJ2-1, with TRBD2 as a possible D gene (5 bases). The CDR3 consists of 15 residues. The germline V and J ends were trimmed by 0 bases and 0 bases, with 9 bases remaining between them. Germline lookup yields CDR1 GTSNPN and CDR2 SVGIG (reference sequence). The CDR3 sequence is CAWSVSRGSYNEQFF. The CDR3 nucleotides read TGTGCCTGGAGTGTAAGTCGGGGCTCCTACAATGAGCAGTTCTTC.

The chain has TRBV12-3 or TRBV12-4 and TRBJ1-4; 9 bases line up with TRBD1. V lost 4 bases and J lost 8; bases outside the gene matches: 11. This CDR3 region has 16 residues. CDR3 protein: CASSSSGTGLKEKLFF. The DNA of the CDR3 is TGTGCCAGCAGTTCTTCCGGGACAGGGTTAAAAGAAAAACTGTTTTTT.

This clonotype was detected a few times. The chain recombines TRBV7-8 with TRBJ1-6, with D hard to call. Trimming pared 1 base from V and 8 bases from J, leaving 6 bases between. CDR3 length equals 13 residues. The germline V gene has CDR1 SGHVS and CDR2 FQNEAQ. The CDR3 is CASSLVADSPLHF. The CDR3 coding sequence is TGTGCCAGCAGCTTAGTGGCCGATTCACCCCTCCACTTT.

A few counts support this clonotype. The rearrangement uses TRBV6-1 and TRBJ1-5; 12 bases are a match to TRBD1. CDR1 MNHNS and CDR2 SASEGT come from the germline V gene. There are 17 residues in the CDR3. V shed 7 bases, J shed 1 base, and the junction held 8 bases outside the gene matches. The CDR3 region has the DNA TGTGCCAGCACCGGGACAGGGGGCATCCGAAGCAATCAGCCCCAGCATTTT. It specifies CASTGTGGIRSNQPQHF.

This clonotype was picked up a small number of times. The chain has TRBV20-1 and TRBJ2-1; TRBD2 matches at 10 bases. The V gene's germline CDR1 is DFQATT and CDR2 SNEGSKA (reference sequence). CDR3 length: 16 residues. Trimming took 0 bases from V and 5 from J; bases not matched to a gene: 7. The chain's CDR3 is CSARDFRLAGDNEQFF. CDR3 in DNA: TGCAGTGCTAGAGATTTCCGCCTAGCGGGGGACAATGAGCAGTTCTTC.

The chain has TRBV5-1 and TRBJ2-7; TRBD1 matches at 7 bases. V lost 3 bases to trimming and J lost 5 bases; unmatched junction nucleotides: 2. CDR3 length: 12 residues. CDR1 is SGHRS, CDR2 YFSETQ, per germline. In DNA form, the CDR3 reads TGCGCCAGCAGCTATACAGGGGACGAGCAGTACTTC. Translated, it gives CASSYTGDEQYF.

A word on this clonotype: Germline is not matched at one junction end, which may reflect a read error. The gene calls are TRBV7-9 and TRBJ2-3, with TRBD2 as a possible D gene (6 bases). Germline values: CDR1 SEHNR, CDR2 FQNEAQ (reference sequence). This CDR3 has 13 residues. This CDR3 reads CASSLAQAGGLHF. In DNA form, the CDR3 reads TGTGCCAGCAGCTTAGCGCAGGCCGGGGGACTGCATTTT.

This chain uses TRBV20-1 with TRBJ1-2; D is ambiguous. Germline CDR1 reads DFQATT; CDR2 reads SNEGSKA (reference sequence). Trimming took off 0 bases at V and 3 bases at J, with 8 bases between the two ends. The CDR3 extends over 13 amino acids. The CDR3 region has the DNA TGCAGTGCTAGAGATATCGAGGACTATGGCTACACCTTC. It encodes CSARDIEDYGYTF.

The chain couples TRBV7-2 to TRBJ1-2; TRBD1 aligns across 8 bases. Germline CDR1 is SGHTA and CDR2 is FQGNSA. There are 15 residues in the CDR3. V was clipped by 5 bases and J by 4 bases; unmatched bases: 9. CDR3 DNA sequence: TGTGCCAGCAGCCCTCACAGGGGGGGTACCTATGGCTACACCTTC. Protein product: CASSPHRGGTYGYTF.

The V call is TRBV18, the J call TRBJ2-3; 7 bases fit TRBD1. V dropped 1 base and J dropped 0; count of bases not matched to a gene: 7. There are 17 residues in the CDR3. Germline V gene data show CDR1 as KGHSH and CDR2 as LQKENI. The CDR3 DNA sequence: TGTGCCAGCTCACCACTACCGAGGACAGGTAGCACAGATACGCAGTATTTT. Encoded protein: CASSPLPRTGSTDTQYF.

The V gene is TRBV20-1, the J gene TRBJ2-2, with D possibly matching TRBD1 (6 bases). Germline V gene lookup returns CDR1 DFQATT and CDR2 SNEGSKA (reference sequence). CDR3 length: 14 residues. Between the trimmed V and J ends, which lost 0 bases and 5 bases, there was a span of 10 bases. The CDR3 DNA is TGCAGTGCTAGAGATTTAAGGGGGACCGGGGAGCTGTTTTTT. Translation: CSARDLRGTGELFF.

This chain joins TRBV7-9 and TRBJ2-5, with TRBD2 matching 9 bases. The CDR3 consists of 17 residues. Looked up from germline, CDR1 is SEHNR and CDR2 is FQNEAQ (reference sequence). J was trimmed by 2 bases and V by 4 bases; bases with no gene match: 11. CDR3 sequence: CASSSTTSGNSQETQYF. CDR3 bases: TGTGCCAGCAGCTCCACGACTAGCGGAAATTCGCAAGAGACCCAGTACTTC.

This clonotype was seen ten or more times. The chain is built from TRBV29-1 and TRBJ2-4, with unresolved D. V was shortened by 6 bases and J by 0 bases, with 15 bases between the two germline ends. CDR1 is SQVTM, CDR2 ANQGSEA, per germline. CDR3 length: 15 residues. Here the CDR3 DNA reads TGCAGCGTATCGGACGGATACCTAGCCAAAAACATTCAGTACTTC. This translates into CSVSDGYLAKNIQYF. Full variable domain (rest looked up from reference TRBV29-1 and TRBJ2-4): SAVISQKPSRDICQRGTSLTIQCQVDSQVTMMFWYRQQPGQSLTLIATANQGSEATYESGFVIDKFPISRPNLTFSTLTVSNMSPEDSSIYLCSVSDGYLAKNIQYFGAGTRLSVL.